This TCR beta chain was sequenced for a study of T cell repertoires in cytomegalovirus infection. The overall study: Through public TCR beta signatures, both CMV infection and matching HLA type were indicated. Study-wide findings and caveats: Across the ex vivo response, the dominant clonotypes were HLA-C-restricted CMV-specific TCR beta clonotypes.

TCRdb re-analysed the reads in MiXCR, keeping a single row per CDR3 protein. The sample shows approximately 130,000 distinct CDR3 sequences, roughly a quarter of them seen only once. About this clonotype: Its target is not known.

The sequenced sample consisted of PBMCs, sequenced either directly or after in vitro stimulation (not recorded which). This TCR came from a human donor in good health (CMV status not recorded). Some clones in this sample may be carry-over from other donors' samples.

As DNA, the CDR3 is TGTGCCAGCAGTTTTCTAGCGGGAGGCGAGCAGTACGTC. This sequence encodes CASSFLAGGEQYV. V gene TRBV12-3 or TRBV12-4 combines with J gene TRBJ2-7, with 11 bases lining up with TRBD2. V lost 3 bases and J lost 6; bases outside the gene matches: 1. CDR3 length equals 13 residues.